A selection of T cell receptor beta chains follows, all from one sample in a study of cytomegalovirus exposure and HLA in healthy donors. Generated by immunoSEQ multiplex PCR, the TCRdb table keeps only in-frame clones and is missing some. The sample contains about 140,000 clones, 61% of which appear only once. Specimen: PBMCs. All receptors come from a male donor in good health and CMV-seronegative. The CDR3 runs from the conserved cysteine through the conserved F or W. The order of the fields is CDR3 length, J gene, clone size, V gene, D gene, CDR3 protein, CDR3 DNA. The D gene is left open where the match is weak. The size of a clone is reported for some rows only, either as once, few or many, or as a class for expanded clones.

>13|TRBJ1-1|-|TRBV19|-
CASRSGLNTEAFF
TGTGCCAGTCGCTCAGGTTTGAACACTGAAGCTTTCTTT
>15|TRBJ1-2|-|TRBV7-2|TRBD1
CASSLGWDRLYGYTF
TGTGCCAGCAGCTTAGGTTGGGACAGGCTCTATGGCTACACCTTC
>12|TRBJ1-5|-|TRBV11-3|-
CASSSGLQPQHF
TGTGCCAGCAGCTCTGGGCTTCAGCCCCAGCATTTT
>16|TRBJ2-3|-|TRBV7-8|TRBD2
CASSSTSGTYTDTQYF
TGTGCCAGCAGCTCGACTAGCGGAACATACACAGATACGCAGTATTTT
>16|TRBJ2-3|-|TRBV10-3|-
CAISEGVGGAGDTQYF
TGTGCCATCAGTGAAGGGGTCGGGGGTGCTGGAGATACGCAGTATTTT
>15|TRBJ2-1|-|TRBV7-8|-
CASSLSTLRDNEQFF
TGTGCCAGCAGCCTTTCTACCTTGAGGGACAATGAGCAGTTCTTC
>13|TRBJ1-6|once|TRBV5-6|-
CASTRSYNSPLHF
TGTGCCAGCACGAGGTCCTATAATTCACCCCTCCACTTT
>14|TRBJ1-1|once|TRBV5-8|-
CASSARRGNTEAFF
TGTGCCAGCAGCGCCCGGAGGGGGAACACTGAAGCTTTCTTT
>12|TRBJ1-6|-|TRBV7-9|-
CSSSFSVGGLHF
TGTTCCAGCAGCTTCTCAGTAGGGGGCCTCCACTTT
>13|TRBJ2-1|-|TRBV11-2|TRBD2
CASSPASGGAQFF
TGTGCCAGCAGCCCCGCTAGCGGGGGGGCGCAGTTCTTC
>13|TRBJ1-1|-|TRBV10-3|-
CAIRDSPNTEAFF
TGTGCCATCAGGGACAGTCCGAACACTGAAGCTTTCTTT
>14|TRBJ1-3|-|TRBV5-6|-
CASTPLGTGNTIYF
TGTGCCAGCACCCCGCTGGGCACTGGAAACACCATATATTTT
>15|TRBJ2-7|-|TRBV7-2|-
CASSLVSGSSYEQYF
TGTGCCAGCAGCTTAGTGTCAGGAAGCTCCTACGAGCAGTACTTC
>16|TRBJ2-1|few|TRBV11-2|-
CASSTGQFPLYNEQFF
TGTGCCAGCAGCACCGGACAGTTCCCACTTTACAATGAGCAGTTCTTC
>16|TRBJ1-4|-|TRBV19|-
CASSIPYSPRNEKLFF
TGTGCCAGTAGTATCCCTTACAGCCCACGGAATGAAAAACTGTTTTTT
>16|TRBJ1-5|-|TRBV18|TRBD1
CASSPRTGGAGQPQHF
TGTGCCAGCTCACCACGAACAGGGGGCGCGGGTCAGCCCCAGCATTTT
>14|TRBJ2-7|-|TRBV29-1|TRBD1
CSVVRTGIKDEQYF
TGCAGCGTTGTTAGGACAGGGATTAAGGACGAGCAGTACTTC
>13|TRBJ1-4|-|TRBV2|-
CASLRTTNEKLFF
TGTGCCAGCTTGAGGACAACGAATGAAAAACTGTTTTTT
>18|TRBJ2-3|few|TRBV2|TRBD2
CASTSGLADLSSTDTQYF
TGTGCCAGCACCTCGGGACTAGCGGATTTATCTAGCACAGATACGCAGTATTTT
>16|TRBJ1-3|-|TRBV27|-
CASSLSGRNTGNTIYF
TGTGCCAGCAGTTTATCTGGCAGAAATACTGGAAACACCATATATTTT
>13|TRBJ1-2|-|TRBV19|-
CASSIKGRYGYTF
TGTGCCAGTAGTATAAAGGGGCGGTATGGCTACACCTTC
>16|TRBJ2-5|-|TRBV5-4|TRBD1
CASSFSGTGGSETQYF
TGTGCCAGCAGCTTTTCCGGGACAGGGGGTTCAGAGACCCAGTACTTC
>17|TRBJ2-3|-|TRBV5-1|TRBD2
CASSPGLAGGRTDTQYF
TGCGCCAGCAGCCCAGGACTAGCGGGGGGGCGCACAGATACGCAGTATTTT
>12|TRBJ1-3|-|TRBV15|-
CATSQEGYTIYF
TGTGCCACCAGCCAGGAGGGGTACACCATATATTTT